This TCR beta chain was sequenced in a study of early T cells in non-severe SARS-CoV-2 infection. The sample holds a few counts of this clonotype. Its antigen is undetermined. Germline V gives CDR1 LNHDA, CDR2 SQIVND (reference sequence). There are 16 residues in the CDR3. With V trimmed by 1 base and J by 0 bases, 2 bases remained unmatched. Study results and caveats: Clonotype matching in VDJdb favored anti-spike CD8 responses and did not capture private and CD4 specificities.

Unique molecular identifiers were attached to individual cDNA molecules. One entry per CDR3 protein, called by TCRdb with MiXCR from the 5' RACE reads. This table holds approximately 38,000 distinct CDR3 sequences, roughly 4% found once. This TCR was recovered from an adult who was a healthcare worker with PCR-confirmed SARS-CoV-2 infection or an uninfected control (not recorded which). This sequence joins TRBV19 and TRBJ2-7; 11 bases map to TRBD1. The source material was whole blood. The CDR3 DNA reads TGTGCCAGTAGTATAGTAGGGACAGGGGGCTCCTACGAGCAGTACTTC. It is translated as CASSIVGTGGSYEQYF.